Below, 24 T cell receptor beta chains from the same sample are listed, as sequenced in a study of shared clonotypes between healthy human individuals. Only in-frame clones appear in the TCRdb table, and some are missing; sequencing was by immunoSEQ multiplex PCR. The sample lists some 790,000 clones; roughly two thirds were seen once. The sample comprised memory CD4+ T cells sorted from blood. Subset: CD45RA-negative fraction. These receptors originate from a woman aged 25 to 45 in good health.

The gene calls are TRBV19 and TRBJ2-1; 12 bases align to TRBD2. CDR3 length: 16 residues. Germline V lookup: CDR1 LNHDA, CDR2 SQIVND (reference sequence). Trimming cost V 5 bases and J 9 bases; bases outside gene matches: 11. DNA of the CDR3: TGTGCCAGTAGTGTCCGACTAGCGGGAGATAGAGGTGAGCAGTTCTTC. Translating it yields CASSVRLAGDRGEQFF.

In its sample, this clone was seen a few times. This chain uses TRBV29-1 with TRBJ2-3; 9 bases align to TRBD2. The CDR3 runs to 19 residues. Unmatched junction bases numbered 15, after V lost 0 bases and J lost 2 bases. The germline V gene encodes CDR1 SQVTM and CDR2 ANQGSEA. In DNA form, the CDR3 reads TGCAGCGTTGAAGAGGTCGGGACTAGCTTACCCACGGACACAGATACGCAGTATTTT. Its protein product is CSVEEVGTSLPTDTDTQYF.

V and J are TRBV7-2 and TRBJ2-6; D may be TRBD2 (5 bases). Trimming left V 2 bases short and J 6 bases short, with 14 bases between. The V gene's germline CDR1 is SGHTA and CDR2 FQGNSA. The CDR3 totals 16 residues. The CDR3 loop reads CASSLRSGFKANVLTF. The DNA for the CDR3 is TGTGCCAGCAGCTTAAGGAGCGGATTCAAGGCCAACGTCCTGACTTTC.

V usage is TRBV5-1 and J usage is TRBJ2-2; 7 bases are a match to TRBD2. V was pared by 3 bases and J by 3 bases, with 5 bases of the junction left unmatched. The CDR3 runs to 15 residues. The V gene's germline CDR1 is SGHRS and CDR2 YFSETQ. CDR3 bases: TGCGCCAGCAGCTCACCTGCGGGGGACACCGGGGAGCTGTTTTTT. Protein product: CASSSPAGDTGELFF.

This chain uses TRBV7-2 with TRBJ1-5; a weak D match, TRBD1 (6 bases). The CDR3 runs to 14 residues. V gave up 2 bases and J gave up 4 bases, with 9 bases separating them. Germline values: CDR1 SGHTA, CDR2 FQGNSA. CDR3 residues: CASSLKGGNQPQHF. The CDR3 DNA reads TGTGCCAGCAGCTTAAAAGGGGGGAATCAGCCCCAGCATTTT.

The chain couples TRBV7-7 to TRBJ2-5, with 10 bases fitting TRBD2. V dropped 5 bases and J dropped 4; count of bases not matched to a gene: 4. Germline V CDR1 and CDR2: SSHAT, FNYEAQ (reference sequence). CDR3 length: 14 residues. The CDR3 coding sequence is TGTGCCAGCAGCACTAGCGGGGTAGGAGAGACCCAGTACTTC. Translating it yields CASSTSGVGETQYF.

The J gene is TRBJ1-4, the V gene TRBV7-2; no reliable D call. V lost 3 bases, J lost 8 bases, and 16 bases lay in between. Germline V gene data show CDR1 as SGHTA and CDR2 as FQGNSA. The CDR3 runs 15 residues. CDR3 amino acids: CASSFGDIGSEKLFF. CDR3 nucleotides: TGTGCCAGCAGCTTCGGCGACATAGGATCCGAAAAACTGTTTTTT.

The chain recombines TRBV2 with TRBJ2-1; 8 positions match TRBD2. The V gene end was trimmed by 6 bases and the J gene end by 4 bases; junction bases not matched to a gene: 8. CDR1 is SNHLY and CDR2 is FYNNEI in the germline V gene. The CDR3 has 15 residues. CDR3 region: CASSEETSAYNEQFF. CDR3 nucleotides: TGTGCCAGCAGCGAGGAGACTAGCGCGTACAATGAGCAGTTCTTC.

This chain joins TRBV15 and TRBJ1-5, with 7 bases identical to TRBD1. The CDR3 has 17 residues. Losses at the gene ends were 9 bases for V and 3 bases for J; bases not matched to a gene: 17. From germline, CDR1 is LNHNV and CDR2 YYDKDF (reference sequence). CDR3 amino acids: CATTKTLTGALNQPQHF. In DNA form, the CDR3 reads TGTGCCACTACCAAGACTCTAACAGGGGCCCTCAATCAGCCCCAGCATTTT.

The chain is built from TRBV4-2 and TRBJ2-3; D not certain. The CDR3 has 13 residues. Germline V gene lookup returns CDR1 LGHNA and CDR2 YNFKEQ. Between the trimmed V and J ends, which lost 0 bases and 7 bases, there was a span of 8 bases. The CDR3 loop is CASSQDSAYTQYF. CDR3 DNA sequence: TGTGCCAGCAGCCAAGACTCGGCTTATACGCAGTATTTT.

The chain joins TRBV10-3 to TRBJ2-3; tentatively, D is TRBD1 (6 bases). In germline, CDR1 is ENHRY, CDR2 SYGVKD. Trimming shortened V by 3 bases and J by 3 bases, and 25 bases separated the two germline ends. The CDR3 sequence is 19 residues long. The CDR3 DNA reads TGTGCCATCAGTGAACAGGGTAGAGGTTTCAGGGGCGAGACAGATACGCAGTATTTT. It encodes CAISEQGRGFRGETDTQYF.

The V gene is TRBV5-1, the J gene TRBJ1-1; 7 bases agree with TRBD1. The trim removed 4 bases at V and 4 bases at J, leaving 10 bases unmatched. CDR3 length equals 15 residues. Germline values: CDR1 SGHRS, CDR2 YFSETQ. CDR3 bases: TGCGCCAGCAGCCCAGGGACAGTCTCGGGCACTGAAGCTTTCTTT. This translates into CASSPGTVSGTEAFF.

This chain links TRBV27 with TRBJ1-1; no clear D gene. V lost 5 bases to trimming and J lost 4 bases, with 11 bases between them. The germline CDR1 and CDR2 sequences are MNHEY and SMNVEV (reference sequence). CDR3 length: 13 residues. CDR3 region: CASSRRSSTEAFF. The CDR3 DNA follows: TGTGCCAGCAGTAGGAGGAGTAGCACTGAAGCTTTCTTT.

This clone was seen a handful of times. The chain combines TRBV19 with TRBJ2-1, with D perhaps matching TRBD1 or TRBD2 (5 bases each). This CDR3 comprises 16 residues. Germline CDR1 is LNHDA and CDR2 is SQIVND (reference sequence). Trimming pared 4 bases from V and 2 bases from J, leaving 15 bases between. The CDR3 DNA sequence: TGTGCCAGTAGTAGAACCGGGACGTTCGCCTACAATGAGCAGTTCTTC. It yields the protein CASSRTGTFAYNEQFF. The entire variable domain, with the rest obtained from reference TRBV19 and TRBJ2-1, is as follows: DGGITQSPKYLFRKEGQNVTLSCEQNLNHDAMYWYRQDPGQGLRLIYYSQIVNDFQKGDIAEGYSVSREKKESFPLTVTSAQKNPTAFYLCASSRTGTFAYNEQFFGPGTRLTVL.

This rearrangement joins TRBV7-6 to TRBJ2-3; D perhaps matches TRBD2 (5 bases). The germline CDR1 and CDR2 sequences are SGHVS and FNYEAQ. Trimming left V 5 bases short and J 2 bases short, with 14 bases between. This CDR3 contains 15 residues. In DNA, the CDR3 is TGTGCCAGCAGCGCGGTTGGGAGCTTCACAGATACGCAGTATTTT. It encodes CASSAVGSFTDTQYF.

This CDR3 reads CSVEPKQKNTEAFF. The CDR3 DNA follows: TGCAGCGTTGAACCAAAGCAAAAGAACACTGAAGCTTTCTTT. The chain couples TRBV29-1 to TRBJ1-1; no definite D call. In germline, CDR1 is SQVTM, CDR2 ANQGSEA. Trimming removed 2 bases at V and 1 base at J, with 11 bases between. This CDR3 region has 14 residues.

This chain uses TRBV15 with TRBJ2-5, with D possibly TRBD1 on 5 matching bases. CDR1 and CDR2 from the germline V gene are LNHNV and YYDKDF (reference sequence). V was shortened by 8 bases and J by 1 base, with 11 bases between the two germline ends. The CDR3 extends over 13 amino acids. CDR3 region: CATQAGLQETQYF. The CDR3 DNA follows: TGTGCCACCCAAGCAGGGCTCCAAGAGACCCAGTACTTC.

This rearrangement joins TRBV28 to TRBJ1-5, with D unclear. Trimming cost V 7 bases and J 1 base, with 14 bases left between them. The CDR3 runs 15 residues. Germline V gene sequence: CDR1 MDHEN, CDR2 SYDVKM. The CDR3 DNA reads as TGTGCCAGCACCCCGACCCACTCAAGCAATCAGCCCCAGCATTTT. Its protein product is CASTPTHSSNQPQHF.

The chain joins TRBV18 to TRBJ2-3; TRBD1 or TRBD2 may be the D gene (5 bases each). Germline V lookup: CDR1 KGHSH, CDR2 LQKENI. Between the trimmed V and J ends, which lost 6 bases and 2 bases, there was a span of 12 bases. CDR3 size: 14 residues. The CDR3 protein is CASSRGSITDTQYF. The CDR3 DNA follows: TGTGCCAGCTCGAGGGGCTCGATCACAGATACGCAGTATTTT.

The CDR3 sequence is CASSLGREDTQYF. The CDR3 DNA is TGTGCCAGCAGCTTAGGCCGCGAGGATACGCAGTATTTT. This chain joins TRBV7-9 and TRBJ2-3; D remains unclear. CDR1 is SEHNR and CDR2 is FQNEAQ in the germline V gene (reference sequence). This CDR3 has 13 residues. Trimming removed 1 base at V and 6 bases at J, with 8 bases between.

This clone was detected a few times. V usage is TRBV7-2 and J usage is TRBJ2-1, with 7 nucleotides matching TRBD2. Germline CDR1 reads SGHTA; CDR2 reads FQGNSA. The CDR3 is made up of 15 amino acids. With V trimmed by 7 bases and J by 0 bases, 6 bases remained unmatched. The CDR3 loop reads CASTPQRDSYNEQFF. CDR3 coding DNA: TGTGCCAGCACCCCGCAGCGGGACTCCTACAATGAGCAGTTCTTC.

The chain employs TRBV4-1 and TRBJ2-3; 7 nucleotides match TRBD2. V lost 0 bases and J lost 0; bases outside the gene matches: 3. CDR3 length equals 16 residues. CDR1 MGHRA and CDR2 YSYEKL come from the germline V gene. The CDR3 sequence is CASSQDQAGSTDTQYF. The DNA for the CDR3 is TGCGCCAGCAGCCAAGATCAAGCGGGAAGCACAGATACGCAGTATTTT.

The chain uses TRBV9 and TRBJ2-6, with TRBD1 matching 9 bases. Germline trimming cut 3 bases from V and 3 bases from J; bases unmatched to any gene: 4. From germline, CDR1 is SGDLS and CDR2 YYNGEE. The length of the CDR3 is 16 residues. The CDR3 nucleotides read TGTGCCAGCAGCGCAGGGACAGGGAGTGGGGCCAACGTCCTGACTTTC. This encodes CASSAGTGSGANVLTF.

This chain joins TRBV28 and TRBJ2-2; no reliable D call. The V and J ends lost 8 bases and 10 bases respectively, with 14 bases between them. This CDR3 comprises 12 residues. CDR1 and CDR2 from the germline V gene are MDHEN and SYDVKM. The CDR3 spells CASQDHLAELFF. The DNA of the CDR3 is TGTGCCAGCCAGGACCACCTCGCGGAGCTGTTTTTT.